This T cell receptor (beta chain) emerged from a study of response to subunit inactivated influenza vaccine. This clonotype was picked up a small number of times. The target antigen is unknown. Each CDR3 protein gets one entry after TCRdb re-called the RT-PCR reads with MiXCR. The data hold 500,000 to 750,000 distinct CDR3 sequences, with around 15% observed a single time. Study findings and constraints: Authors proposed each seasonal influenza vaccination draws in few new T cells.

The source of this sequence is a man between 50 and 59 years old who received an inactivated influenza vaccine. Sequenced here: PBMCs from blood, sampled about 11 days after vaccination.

The DNA for the CDR3 is TGCGCCAGCATCTTAGGACAGGGTGTGACAGATACGCAGTATTTT. Protein sequence: CASILGQGVTDTQYF. This chain joins TRBV5-1 and TRBJ2-3; 8 nucleotides align to TRBD1. The V gene end was trimmed by 6 bases and the J gene end by 3 bases; junction bases not matched to a gene: 9. Germline V CDR1 and CDR2: SGHRS, YFSETQ. This CDR3 contains 15 residues.